Here is one T cell receptor (beta chain) with its context. The data were obtained in a study of T cell changes during pregnancy in multiple sclerosis. Here immunoSEQ multiplex PCR was the method, and the copy in TCRdb shows in-frame clones only, minus some. The sample lists approximately 66,000 clones; 90% to 95% were seen once. Germline V gene sequence: CDR1 LNHDA, CDR2 SQIVND (reference sequence). The CDR3 is 17 amino acids. V was clipped by 6 bases and J by 0 bases; unmatched bases: 13. The chain has TRBV19 and TRBJ1-2; 7 bases fit TRBD1. This receptor was taken from a female donor with multiple sclerosis, enrolled in a pregnancy study. The sample consisted of CD8+ T cells from peripheral blood mononuclear cells, taken before pregnancy. The DNA of the CDR3 is TGTGCCAGTAGGGAGATCGGGACAGCCCGCACTAACTATGGCTACACCTTC. Translated: CASREIGTARTNYGYTF. Using reference TRBV19 and TRBJ1-2 for the parts outside the CDR3, the full variable domain is DGGITQSPKYLFRKEGQNVTLSCEQNLNHDAMYWYRQDPGQGLRLIYYSQIVNDFQKGDIAEGYSVSREKKESFPLTVTSAQKNPTAFYLCASREIGTARTNYGYTFGSGTRLTVV.